These T cell receptor beta chains were read from a single sample in a study of T cell changes during pregnancy in multiple sclerosis. TCRdb's copy holds only in-frame clones and misses some; the assay was immunoSEQ multiplex PCR. The sample lists some 68,000 clones; approximately 90% were seen once. The sample was peripheral blood, taken in the second trimester of pregnancy. These receptors originate from a female donor in good health, enrolled as a control in a pregnancy study. Each CDR3 is given with its conserved first and last residue. Fields, in order: J gene, D gene, V gene, CDR3 protein, CDR3 DNA. The D gene is left open where the match is weak.

TRBJ1-2,TRBD1,TRBV6-4,CASRPGQGVYGYTF,TGTGCCAGCAGGCCGGGACAGGGGGTCTATGGCTACACCTTC
TRBJ2-1,NA,TRBV19,CASSFLASRGEQFF,TGTGCCAGTAGTTTTTTGGCTAGCCGGGGTGAGCAGTTCTTC
TRBJ2-2,NA,TRBV4-2,CASSGKGTGELFF,TGTGCCAGCAGCGGCAAGGGGACCGGGGAGCTGTTTTTT
TRBJ2-7,NA,TRBV19,CASSIAGEAYEQYF,TGTGCCAGTAGTATTGCAGGGGAAGCCTACGAGCAGTACTTC
TRBJ2-3,TRBD2,TRBV7-4,CASSFLAGGCTDTQYF,TGTGCCAGCAGCTTTTTAGCGGGAGGGTGCACAGATACGCAGTATTTT
TRBJ2-6,TRBD1,TRBV5-4,CASSLRQGATGANVLTF,TGTGCCAGCAGCTTGAGACAGGGGGCCACTGGGGCCAACGTCCTGACTTTC
TRBJ2-1,TRBD1,TRBV9,CASSVAGQGANEQFF,TGTGCCAGCAGCGTAGCGGGACAGGGGGCGAATGAGCAGTTCTTC
TRBJ2-7,TRBD2,TRBV4-1,CASSHFSGGLSSYEQYF,TGCGCCAGCAGCCACTTTAGCGGGGGGCTCTCCTCCTACGAGCAGTACTTC
TRBJ2-7,TRBD1,TRBV9,CASSSGTGAYEQYF,TGTGCCAGCAGCTCCGGGACAGGGGCCTACGAGCAGTACTTC
TRBJ2-1,NA,TRBV28,CASRDGSRNEQFF,TGTGCCAGCAGAGACGGGAGCAGAAATGAGCAGTTCTTC
TRBJ2-7,TRBD1,TRBV6-1,CASSEGPDRAYEQYF,TGTGCCAGCAGTGAAGGGCCGGACAGGGCCTACGAGCAGTACTTC
TRBJ1-5,NA,TRBV5-8,CASSLAASNQPQHF,TGTGCCAGCAGCTTAGCAGCGTCTAATCAGCCCCAGCATTTT
TRBJ2-3,NA,TRBV5-6,CASSLAGKGRDTQYF,TGTGCCAGCAGCTTGGCCGGGAAGGGTAGAGATACGCAGTATTTT
TRBJ1-1,NA,TRBV7-2,CASSSRGAEAFF,TGTGCCAGCAGCTCCCGCGGGGCAGAAGCTTTCTTT
TRBJ2-2,NA,TRBV5-5,CASSLLWTAKNTGELFF,TGTGCCAGCAGCTTGCTCTGGACAGCCAAGAACACCGGGGAGCTGTTTTTT
TRBJ2-4,NA,TRBV6-5,CASSYSLEGGIQYF,TGTGCCAGCAGTTACTCTTTAGAGGGCGGCATTCAGTACTTC
TRBJ1-5,NA,TRBV2,CASSEWGDQPQHF,TGTGCCAGCAGTGAATGGGGGGATCAGCCCCAGCATTTT
TRBJ1-3,NA,TRBV4-1,CASSHPGEGYSGNTIYF,TGCGCCAGCAGCCACCCCGGGGAGGGTTACTCTGGAAACACCATATATTTT
TRBJ2-1,NA,TRBV6-5,CASGTISGVYNEQFF,TGTGCCAGCGGAACCATTTCGGGAGTCTACAATGAGCAGTTCTTC
TRBJ1-1,NA,TRBV4-3,CASSQKWAQGGTEAFF,TGCGCCAGCAGCCAAAAATGGGCGCAGGGTGGCACTGAAGCTTTCTTT